These T cell receptor beta chains were read from a single sample in a study of cytomegalovirus exposure and HLA in healthy donors. TCRdb's table, derived via immunoSEQ multiplex PCR, lists solely in-frame clones and lacks some. Among approximately 120,000 clones listed, 73% were seen once. Sequencing was done on a sample of PBMCs. These receptors came from a man in his 60s in good health and CMV-seropositive. The conserved cysteine and the conserved F or W are not part of the CDR3 here. Clone size is shown for a subset of rows, as once, few, many or a class of expanded clone.

ASSLEDRASGANVLT,NA,TRBJ2-6,TRBV5-1
ASSLGRDNQPQH,NA,TRBJ1-5,TRBV19
ASSVEAGGYNEQF,once,TRBJ2-1,TRBV9
ASSLSIGGNTGELF,once,TRBJ2-2,TRBV7-3
ASSPAPGQPQH,NA,TRBJ1-5,TRBV5-1
ASSLAATGAYEQY,NA,NA,TRBV5-1
ASSETQGNNSPLH,few,TRBJ1-6,TRBV6-1
ASSFQRGTSYEQY,NA,TRBJ2-7,TRBV7-3
AWSVQGVGFSGANVLT,few,TRBJ2-6,TRBV30
ARSGWDSWALGTYEQY,NA,TRBJ2-7,TRBV5-3
ASGPGSLFGAF,NA,TRBJ1-1,TRBV28
ASSLEGTRGTGELF,NA,TRBJ2-2,TRBV5-1
ASSLEAGYEQY,NA,TRBJ2-7,TRBV11-3
ASKGQLNQPQH,few,TRBJ1-5,TRBV2
ASSASGGINTDTQY,NA,TRBJ2-3,TRBV28
ASSLGGRGEQY,few,TRBJ2-7,TRBV28
ASSPGGGGGRNEHIQY,NA,TRBJ2-4,TRBV7-3
ASRSGTLEAF,once,TRBJ1-1,TRBV5-5
ASSLTSGGAEQF,NA,TRBJ2-1,TRBV7-3
ASRPPLNRDRTYEQY,NA,TRBJ2-7,TRBV28
ASSESTGRDGYT,NA,TRBJ1-2,TRBV6-1
ASSLWAGMAGELF,NA,TRBJ2-2,TRBV27
SVAGQGPNSPLH,NA,TRBJ1-6,TRBV29-1
ASSKARDSPVAATGELF,NA,TRBJ2-2,TRBV21-1
ASSFGDSGNTIY,NA,TRBJ1-3,TRBV2